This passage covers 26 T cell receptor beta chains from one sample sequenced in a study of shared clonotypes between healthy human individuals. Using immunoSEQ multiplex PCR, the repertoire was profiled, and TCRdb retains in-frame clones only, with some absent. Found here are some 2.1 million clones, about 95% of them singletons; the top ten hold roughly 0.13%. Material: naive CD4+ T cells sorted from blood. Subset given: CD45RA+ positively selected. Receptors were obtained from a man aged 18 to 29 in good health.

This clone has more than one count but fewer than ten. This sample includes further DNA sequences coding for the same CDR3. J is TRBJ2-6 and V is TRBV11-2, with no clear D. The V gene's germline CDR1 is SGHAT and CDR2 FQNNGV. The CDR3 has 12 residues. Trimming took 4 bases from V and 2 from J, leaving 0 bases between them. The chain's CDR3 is CASSSGANVLTF. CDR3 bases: TGTGCCAGCAGCTCTGGGGCCAACGTCCTGACTTTC. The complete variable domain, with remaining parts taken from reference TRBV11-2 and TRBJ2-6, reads EAGVAQSPRYKIIEKRQSVAFWCNPISGHATLYWYQQILGQGPKLLIQFQNNGVVDDSQLPKDRFSAERLKGVDSTLKIQPAKLEDSAVYLCASSSGANVLTFGAGSRLTVL.

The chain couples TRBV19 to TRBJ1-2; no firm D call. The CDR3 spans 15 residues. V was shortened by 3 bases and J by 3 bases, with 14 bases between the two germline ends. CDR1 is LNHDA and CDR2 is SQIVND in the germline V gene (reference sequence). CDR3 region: CASSIFARRDYGYTF. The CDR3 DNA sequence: TGTGCCAGTAGTATCTTCGCCAGACGAGACTATGGCTACACCTTC.

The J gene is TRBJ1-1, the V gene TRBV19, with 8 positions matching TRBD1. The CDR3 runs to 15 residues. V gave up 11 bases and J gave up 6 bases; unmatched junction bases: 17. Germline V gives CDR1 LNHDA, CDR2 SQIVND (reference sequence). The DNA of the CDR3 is TGTGCCTCGTCGGACAGGGAAAGAAAGCAGGCTGAAGCTTTCTTT. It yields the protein CASSDRERKQAEAFF.

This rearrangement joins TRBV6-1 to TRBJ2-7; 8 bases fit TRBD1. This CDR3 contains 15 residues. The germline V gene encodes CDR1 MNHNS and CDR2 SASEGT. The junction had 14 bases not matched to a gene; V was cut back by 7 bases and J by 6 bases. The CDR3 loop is CASTRSPTGDAEQYF. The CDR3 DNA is TGTGCCAGCACCCGAAGCCCGACAGGGGACGCCGAGCAGTACTTC.

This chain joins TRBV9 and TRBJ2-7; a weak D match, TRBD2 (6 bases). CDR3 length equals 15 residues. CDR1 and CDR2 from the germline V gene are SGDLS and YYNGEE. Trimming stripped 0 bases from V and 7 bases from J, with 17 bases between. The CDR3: CASSVVGGDWGEQYF. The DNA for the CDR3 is TGTGCCAGCAGCGTAGTAGGAGGGGACTGGGGAGAGCAGTACTTC.

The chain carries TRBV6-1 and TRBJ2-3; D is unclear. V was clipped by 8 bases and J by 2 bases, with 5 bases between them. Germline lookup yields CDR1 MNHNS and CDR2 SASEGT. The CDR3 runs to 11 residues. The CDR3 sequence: CASAPTDTQYF. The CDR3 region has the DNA TGTGCCAGCGCCCCCACAGATACGCAGTATTTT.

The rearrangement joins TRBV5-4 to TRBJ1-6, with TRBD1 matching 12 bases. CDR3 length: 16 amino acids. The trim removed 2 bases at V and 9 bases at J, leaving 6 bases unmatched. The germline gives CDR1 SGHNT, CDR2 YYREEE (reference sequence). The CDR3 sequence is CASSLGGTGGGSPLHF. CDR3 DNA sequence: TGTGCCAGCAGCTTAGGGGGGACAGGGGGCGGTTCACCCCTCCACTTT.

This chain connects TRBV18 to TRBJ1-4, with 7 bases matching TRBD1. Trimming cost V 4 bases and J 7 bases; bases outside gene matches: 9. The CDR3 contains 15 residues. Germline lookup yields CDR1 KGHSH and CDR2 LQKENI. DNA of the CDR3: TGTGCCAGCTCACGGGAGACAGGGATTAGTGAAAAACTGTTTTTT. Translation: CASSRETGISEKLFF.

This CDR3 reads CASSLGGGYTDTQYF. In DNA, the CDR3 is TGTGCCAGCAGCTTAGGTGGCGGTTACACAGATACGCAGTATTTT. The chain uses TRBV7-9 and TRBJ2-3; no clear D. The V and J ends lost 1 base and 2 bases respectively, with 10 bases between them. This CDR3 comprises 15 residues. Germline assignment: CDR1 SEHNR and CDR2 FQNEAQ (reference sequence).

CDR3 region: CASSPGLAYTDTQYF. CDR3 nucleotides: TGCGCCAGCAGCCCAGGACTGGCGTACACAGATACGCAGTATTTT. V gene TRBV5-1 combines with J gene TRBJ2-3; a weak D match, TRBD2 (5 bases). Per germline, CDR1 SGHRS and CDR2 YFSETQ. CDR3 length equals 15 residues. With 4 bases removed from V and 2 bases from J, the gap between germline ends came to 14 bases.

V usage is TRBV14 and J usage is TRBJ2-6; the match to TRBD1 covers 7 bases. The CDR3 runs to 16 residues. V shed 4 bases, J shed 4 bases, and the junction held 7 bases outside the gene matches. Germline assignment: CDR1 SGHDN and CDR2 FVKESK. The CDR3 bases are TGTGCCAGCAGCCCCCTGACAGGGAGCGGGGCCAACGTCCTGACTTTC. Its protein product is CASSPLTGSGANVLTF.

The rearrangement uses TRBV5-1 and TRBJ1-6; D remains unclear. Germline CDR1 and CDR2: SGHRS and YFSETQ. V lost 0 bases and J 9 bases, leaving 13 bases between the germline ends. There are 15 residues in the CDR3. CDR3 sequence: CASSLDPGGSSPLHF. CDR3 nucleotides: TGCGCCAGCAGCTTGGACCCGGGCGGGAGTTCACCCCTCCACTTT. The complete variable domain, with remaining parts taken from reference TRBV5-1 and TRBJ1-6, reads KAGVTQTPRYLIKTRGQQVTLSCSPISGHRSVSWYQQTPGQGLQFLFEYFSETQRNKGNFPGRFSGRQFSNSRSEMNVSTLELGDSALYLCASSLDPGGSSPLHFGNGTRLTVT.

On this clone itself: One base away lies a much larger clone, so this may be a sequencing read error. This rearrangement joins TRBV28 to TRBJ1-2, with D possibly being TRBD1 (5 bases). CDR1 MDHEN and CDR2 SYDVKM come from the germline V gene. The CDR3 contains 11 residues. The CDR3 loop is CASSTGYSYTF. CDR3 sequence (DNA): TGTGCCAGCAGTACAGGCTATAGCTACACCTTC.

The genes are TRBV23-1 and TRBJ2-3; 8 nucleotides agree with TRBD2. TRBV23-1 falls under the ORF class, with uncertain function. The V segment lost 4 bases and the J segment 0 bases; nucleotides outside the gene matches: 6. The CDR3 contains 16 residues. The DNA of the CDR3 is TGCGCCAGCAGTCGTGTTAGCGGGGATAGCACAGATACGCAGTATTTT. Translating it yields CASSRVSGDSTDTQYF.

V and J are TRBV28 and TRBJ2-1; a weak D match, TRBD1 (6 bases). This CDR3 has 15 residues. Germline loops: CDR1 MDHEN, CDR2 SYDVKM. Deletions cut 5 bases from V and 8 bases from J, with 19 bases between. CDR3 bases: TGTGCCAGCAGTATACAGGGTCCGGGGTTTGATGAGCAGTTCTTC. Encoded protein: CASSIQGPGFDEQFF.

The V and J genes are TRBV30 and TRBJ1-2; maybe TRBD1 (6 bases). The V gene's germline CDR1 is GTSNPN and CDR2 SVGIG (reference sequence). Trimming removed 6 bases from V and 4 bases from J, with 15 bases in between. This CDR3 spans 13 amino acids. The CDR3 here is CACLVTTGYGYTF. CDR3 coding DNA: TGTGCCTGCTTGGTCACGACAGGCTATGGCTACACCTTC. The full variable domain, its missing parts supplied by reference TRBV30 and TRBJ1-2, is SQTIHQWPATLVQPVGSPLSLECTVEGTSNPNLYWYRQAAGRGLQLLFYSVGIGQISSEVPQNLSASRPQDRQFILSSKKLLLSDSGFYLCACLVTTGYGYTFGSGTRLTVV.

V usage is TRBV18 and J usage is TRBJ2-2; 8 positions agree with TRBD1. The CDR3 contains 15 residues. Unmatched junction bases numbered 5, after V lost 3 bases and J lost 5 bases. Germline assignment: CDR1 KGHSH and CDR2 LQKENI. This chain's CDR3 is CASSPGQGKTGELFF. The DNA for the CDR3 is TGTGCCAGCTCACCTGGACAGGGCAAGACCGGGGAGCTGTTTTTT.

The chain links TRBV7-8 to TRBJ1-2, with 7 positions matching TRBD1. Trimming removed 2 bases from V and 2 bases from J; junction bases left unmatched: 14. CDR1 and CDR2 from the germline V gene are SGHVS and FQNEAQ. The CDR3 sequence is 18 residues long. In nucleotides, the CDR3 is TGTGCCAGCAGCTTAAATGAGGGGATACAGGGGCGGAACTATGGCTACACCTTC. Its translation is CASSLNEGIQGRNYGYTF. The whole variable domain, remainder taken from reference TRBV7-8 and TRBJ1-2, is GAGVSQSPRYKVAKRGQDVALRCDPISGHVSLFWYQQALGQGPEFLTYFQNEAQLDKSGLPSDRFFAERPEGSVSTLKIQRTQQEDSAVYLCASSLNEGIQGRNYGYTFGSGTRLTVV.

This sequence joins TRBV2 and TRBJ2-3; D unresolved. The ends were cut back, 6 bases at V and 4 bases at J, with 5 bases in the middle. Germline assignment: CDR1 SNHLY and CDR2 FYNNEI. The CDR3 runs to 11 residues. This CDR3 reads CASRYPDTQYF. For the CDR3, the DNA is TGTGCCAGCAGGTATCCAGATACGCAGTATTTT.

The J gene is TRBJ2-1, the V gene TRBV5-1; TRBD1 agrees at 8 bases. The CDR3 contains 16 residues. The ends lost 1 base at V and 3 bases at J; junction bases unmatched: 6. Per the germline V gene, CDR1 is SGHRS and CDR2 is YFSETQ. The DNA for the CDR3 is TGCGCCAGCAGCTTGTCCCGGGACAGGAGCTACAATGAGCAGTTCTTC. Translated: CASSLSRDRSYNEQFF.

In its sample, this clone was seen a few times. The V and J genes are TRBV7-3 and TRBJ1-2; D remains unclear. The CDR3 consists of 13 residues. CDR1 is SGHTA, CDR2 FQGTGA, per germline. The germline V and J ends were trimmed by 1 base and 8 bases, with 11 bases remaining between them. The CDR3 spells CASSLNPSGGYTF. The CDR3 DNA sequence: TGTGCCAGCAGCTTAAACCCTTCCGGGGGCTACACCTTC.

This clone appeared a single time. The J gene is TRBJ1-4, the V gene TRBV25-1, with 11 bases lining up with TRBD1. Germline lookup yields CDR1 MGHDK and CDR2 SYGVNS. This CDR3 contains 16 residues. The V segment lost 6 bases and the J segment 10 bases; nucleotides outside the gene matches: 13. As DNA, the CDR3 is TGTGCCAGCAGGGAGGACAGGGGGCCGAGGTTGGGAAAACTGTTTTTT. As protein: CASREDRGPRLGKLFF.

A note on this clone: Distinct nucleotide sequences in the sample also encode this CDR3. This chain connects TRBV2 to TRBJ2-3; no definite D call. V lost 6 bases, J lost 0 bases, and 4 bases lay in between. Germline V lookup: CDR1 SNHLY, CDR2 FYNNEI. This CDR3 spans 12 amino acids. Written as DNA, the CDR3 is TGTGCCAGCAGCCCAAGCACAGATACGCAGTATTTT. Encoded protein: CASSPSTDTQYF.

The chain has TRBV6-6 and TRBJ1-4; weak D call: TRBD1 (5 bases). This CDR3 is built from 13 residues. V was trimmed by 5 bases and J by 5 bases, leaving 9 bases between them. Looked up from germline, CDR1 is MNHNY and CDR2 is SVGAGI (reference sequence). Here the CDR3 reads CASSPQGNEKLFF. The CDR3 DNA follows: TGTGCCAGCAGTCCCCAGGGAAATGAAAAACTGTTTTTT.

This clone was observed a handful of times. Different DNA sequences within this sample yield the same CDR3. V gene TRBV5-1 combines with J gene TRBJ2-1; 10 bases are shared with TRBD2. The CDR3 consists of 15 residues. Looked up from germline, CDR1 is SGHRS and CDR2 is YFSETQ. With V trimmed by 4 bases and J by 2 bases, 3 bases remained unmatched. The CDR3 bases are TGCGCCAGCAGCCTAGGACTAGCGGCCTACAATGAGCAGTTCTTC. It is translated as CASSLGLAAYNEQFF.

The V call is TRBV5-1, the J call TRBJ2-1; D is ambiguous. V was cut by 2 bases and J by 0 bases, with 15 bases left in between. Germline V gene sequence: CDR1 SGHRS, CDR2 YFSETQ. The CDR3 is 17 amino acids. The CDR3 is CASSLTEQLFSYNEQFF. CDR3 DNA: TGCGCCAGCAGCTTAACGGAGCAATTGTTCTCCTACAATGAGCAGTTCTTC.